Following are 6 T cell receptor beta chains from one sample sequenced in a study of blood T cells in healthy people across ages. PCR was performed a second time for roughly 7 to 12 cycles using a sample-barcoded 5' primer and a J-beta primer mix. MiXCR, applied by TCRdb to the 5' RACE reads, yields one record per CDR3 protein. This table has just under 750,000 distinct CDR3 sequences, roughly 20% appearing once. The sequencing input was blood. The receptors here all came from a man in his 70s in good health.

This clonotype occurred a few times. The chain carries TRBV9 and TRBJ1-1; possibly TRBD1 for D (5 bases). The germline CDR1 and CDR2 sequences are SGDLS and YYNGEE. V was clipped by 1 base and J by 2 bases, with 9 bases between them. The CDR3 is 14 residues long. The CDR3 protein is CASSVFGGNTEAFF. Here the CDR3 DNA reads TGTGCCAGCAGCGTATTTGGGGGAAACACTGAAGCTTTCTTT.

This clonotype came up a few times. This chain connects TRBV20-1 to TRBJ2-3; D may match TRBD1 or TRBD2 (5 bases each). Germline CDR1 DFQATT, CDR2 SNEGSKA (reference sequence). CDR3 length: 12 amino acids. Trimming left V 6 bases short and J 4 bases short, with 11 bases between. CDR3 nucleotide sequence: TGCAGTGCGACCGGGGCCCCAGATACGCAGTATTTT. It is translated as CSATGAPDTQYF.

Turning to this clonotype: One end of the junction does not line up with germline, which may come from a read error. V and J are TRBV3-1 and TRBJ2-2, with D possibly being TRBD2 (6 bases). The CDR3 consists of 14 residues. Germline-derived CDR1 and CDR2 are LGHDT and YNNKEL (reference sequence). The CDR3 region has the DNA TGTGCAAGCAGCCAAGAAGGGGAGGCCGGGGAGCTGTTTTTT. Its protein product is CASSQEGEAGELFF.

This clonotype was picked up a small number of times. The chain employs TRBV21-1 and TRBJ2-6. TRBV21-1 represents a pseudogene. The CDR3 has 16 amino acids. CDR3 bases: TGTGCCAGCAGCAAAGATGGGTACTCTGGGGCCAACGTCCTGACTTTC. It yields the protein CASSKDGYSGANVLTF.

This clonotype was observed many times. CDR3: CASSPHRGGTETQYF. CDR3 coding DNA: TGTGCCAGCAGTCCCCACCGGGGGGGCACGGAGACCCAGTACTTC. The rearrangement uses TRBV28 and TRBJ2-5; 8 positions agree with TRBD2. Looked up from germline, CDR1 is MDHEN and CDR2 is SYDVKM. With V trimmed by 5 bases and J by 5 bases, 10 bases remained unmatched. The CDR3 length is 15 residues.

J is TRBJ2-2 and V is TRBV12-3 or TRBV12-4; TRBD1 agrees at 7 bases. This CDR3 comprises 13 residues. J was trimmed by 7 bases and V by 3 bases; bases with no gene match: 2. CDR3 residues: CASSFQGDGELFF. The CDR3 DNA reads TGTGCCAGCAGTTTCCAGGGGGACGGGGAGCTGTTTTTT.